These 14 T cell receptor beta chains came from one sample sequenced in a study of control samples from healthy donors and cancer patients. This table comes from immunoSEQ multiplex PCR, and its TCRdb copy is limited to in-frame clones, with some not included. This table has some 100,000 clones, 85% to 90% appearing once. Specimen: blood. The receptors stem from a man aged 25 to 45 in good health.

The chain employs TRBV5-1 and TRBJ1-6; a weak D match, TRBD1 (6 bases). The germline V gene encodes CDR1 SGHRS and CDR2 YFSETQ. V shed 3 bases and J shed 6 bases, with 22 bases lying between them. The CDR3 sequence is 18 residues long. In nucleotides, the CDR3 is TGCGCCAGCAGCTCCCTCCCGTTGGGGGCGCCTACTAATTCACCCCTCCACTTT. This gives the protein CASSSLPLGAPTNSPLHF.

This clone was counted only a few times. The CDR3 DNA reads as TGTGCCACCAGTGAAAAGACAGTAAACCAAGAGACCCAGTACTTC. Residues: CATSEKTVNQETQYF. V gene TRBV24-1 combines with J gene TRBJ2-5; a possible D gene is TRBD1 (5 bases). Germline loops: CDR1 KGHDR, CDR2 SFDVKD. Trimming took off 4 bases at V and 0 bases at J, with 11 bases between the two ends. The CDR3 is 15 amino acids.

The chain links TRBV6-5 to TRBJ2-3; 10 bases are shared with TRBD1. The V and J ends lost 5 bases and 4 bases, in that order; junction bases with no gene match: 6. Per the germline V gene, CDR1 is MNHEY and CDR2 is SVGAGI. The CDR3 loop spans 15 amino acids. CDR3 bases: TGTGCCAGCAGTAAGGGACAGGGGAGTGCAGATACGCAGTATTTT. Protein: CASSKGQGSADTQYF.

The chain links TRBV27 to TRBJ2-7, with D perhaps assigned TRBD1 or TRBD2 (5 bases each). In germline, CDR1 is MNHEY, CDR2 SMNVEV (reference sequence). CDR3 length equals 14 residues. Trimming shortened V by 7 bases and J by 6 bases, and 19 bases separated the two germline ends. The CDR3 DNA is TGTGCCAGCACCCCGGGACCCCTCTCGGGCGAGCAGTACTTC. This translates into CASTPGPLSGEQYF.

Here the CDR3 DNA reads TGTGCCAGCAGCGTAGCTCCCGTGAACTATGGCTACACCTTC. Encoded protein: CASSVAPVNYGYTF. J is TRBJ1-2 and V is TRBV9; D is ambiguous. This CDR3 is 14 amino acids long. The germline V gene encodes CDR1 SGDLS and CDR2 YYNGEE. The V end was cut by 0 bases, the J end by 2 bases, with 8 bases between.

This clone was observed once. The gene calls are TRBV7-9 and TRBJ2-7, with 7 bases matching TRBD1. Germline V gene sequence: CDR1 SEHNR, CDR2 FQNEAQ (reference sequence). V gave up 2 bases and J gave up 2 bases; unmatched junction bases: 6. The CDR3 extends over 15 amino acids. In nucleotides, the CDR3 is TGTGCCAGCAGCTTAAACAGGGGCCCTACCTACGAGCAGTACTTC. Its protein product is CASSLNRGPTYEQYF.

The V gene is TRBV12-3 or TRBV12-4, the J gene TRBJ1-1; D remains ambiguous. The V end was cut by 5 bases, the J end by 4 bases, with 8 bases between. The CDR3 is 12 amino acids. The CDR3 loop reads CASSPGSTEAFF. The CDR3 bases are TGTGCCAGCAGTCCCGGATCCACTGAAGCTTTCTTT.

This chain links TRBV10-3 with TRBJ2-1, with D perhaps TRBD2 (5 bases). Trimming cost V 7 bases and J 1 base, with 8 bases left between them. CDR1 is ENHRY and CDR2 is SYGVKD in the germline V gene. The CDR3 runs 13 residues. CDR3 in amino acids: CAIKAESYNEQFF. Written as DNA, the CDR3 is TGTGCCATCAAAGCGGAGTCCTACAATGAGCAGTTCTTC.

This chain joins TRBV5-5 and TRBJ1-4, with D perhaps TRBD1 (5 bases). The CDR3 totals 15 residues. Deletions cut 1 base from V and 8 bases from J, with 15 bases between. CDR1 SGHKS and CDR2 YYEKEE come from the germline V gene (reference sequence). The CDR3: CASSLSRGPGEKLFF. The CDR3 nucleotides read TGTGCCAGCAGCTTGTCTAGGGGCCCGGGCGAAAAACTGTTTTTT. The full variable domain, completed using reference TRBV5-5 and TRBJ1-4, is DAGVTQSPTHLIKTRGQQVTLRCSPISGHKSVSWYQQVLGQGPQFIFQYYEKEERGRGNFPDRFSARQFPNYSSELNVNALLLGDSALYLCASSLSRGPGEKLFFGSGTQLSVL.

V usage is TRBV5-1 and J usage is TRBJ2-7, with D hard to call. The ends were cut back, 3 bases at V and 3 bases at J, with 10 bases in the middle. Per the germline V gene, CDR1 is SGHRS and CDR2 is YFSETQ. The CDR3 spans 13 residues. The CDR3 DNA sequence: TGCGCCAGCAGCTCGGGTTCGGGCTACGAGCAGTACTTC. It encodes CASSSGSGYEQYF.

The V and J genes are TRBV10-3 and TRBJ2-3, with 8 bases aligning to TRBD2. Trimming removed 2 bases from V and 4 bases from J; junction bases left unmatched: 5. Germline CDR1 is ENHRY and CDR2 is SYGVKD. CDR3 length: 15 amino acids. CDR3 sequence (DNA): TGTGCCATCAGTGAGAGAAGCGGGAGTTCAGATACGCAGTATTTT. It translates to CAISERSGSSDTQYF.

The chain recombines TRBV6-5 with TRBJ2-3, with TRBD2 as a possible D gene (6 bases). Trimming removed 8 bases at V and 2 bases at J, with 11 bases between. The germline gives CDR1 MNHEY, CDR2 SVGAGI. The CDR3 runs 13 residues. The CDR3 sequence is CASARDFTDTQYF. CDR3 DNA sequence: TGTGCCAGCGCCAGGGACTTCACAGATACGCAGTATTTT.

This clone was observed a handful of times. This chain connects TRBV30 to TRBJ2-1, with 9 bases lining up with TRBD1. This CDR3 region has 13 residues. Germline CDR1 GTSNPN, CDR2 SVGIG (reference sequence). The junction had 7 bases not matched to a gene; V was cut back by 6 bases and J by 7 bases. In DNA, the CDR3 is TGTGCCTGCGTTGGGACAGGGCTAAATGAGCAGTTCTTC. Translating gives CACVGTGLNEQFF.

In nucleotides, the CDR3 is TGTGCCAGCAGCTTGGGACTAGCGGGAGGTGTGAACATTCAGTACTTC. Translation gives CASSLGLAGGVNIQYF. The V and J genes are TRBV5-6 and TRBJ2-4; 13 bases are shared with TRBD2. The V segment lost 0 bases and the J segment 7 bases; nucleotides outside the gene matches: 4. The CDR3 spans 16 residues. Germline loops: CDR1 SGHDT, CDR2 YYEEEE.